This entry lists 29 T cell receptor beta chains sequenced from one sample in a study of cytomegalovirus exposure and HLA in healthy donors. The PCR used 60 Vbeta and 13 Jbeta primers. The assay was immunoSEQ multiplex PCR, and TCRdb's table has in-frame clones only and misses some. Its table lists about 160,000 clones. Sequenced: PBMCs. The receptors here all came from a man aged 25 to 40 in good health and CMV-seronegative.

The rearrangement joins TRBV6-6 to TRBJ2-7; D may be TRBD1 (5 bases). The length of the CDR3 is 16 residues. Germline V gene data show CDR1 as MNHNY and CDR2 as SVGAGI (reference sequence). V dropped 6 bases and J dropped 9 bases, with 27 bases sitting between them. In nucleotides, the CDR3 is TGTGCCAGCAGATTCCACCCCGGCCAAACGCAGGGTGTGCAGTACTTC. As protein: CASRFHPGQTQGVQYF.

The chain uses TRBV4-2 and TRBJ2-3; TRBD2 aligns across 7 bases. The V gene's germline CDR1 is LGHNA and CDR2 YNFKEQ. The CDR3 runs to 15 residues. The V gene end was trimmed by 6 bases and the J gene end by 0 bases; junction bases not matched to a gene: 6. The CDR3 is CASSQLATSTDTQYF. In DNA form, the CDR3 reads TGTGCCAGCAGTCAACTAGCGACTAGCACAGATACGCAGTATTTT.

This CDR3 is CATSRDRSADNYGYTF. The CDR3 DNA reads TGTGCCACCAGCAGAGATAGATCGGCGGATAACTATGGCTACACCTTC. V is TRBV15 and J is TRBJ1-2; no firm D call. V lost 0 bases, J lost 1 base, and 12 bases lay in between. Germline V gene sequence: CDR1 LNHNV, CDR2 YYDKDF (reference sequence). The CDR3 totals 16 residues.

The gene calls are TRBV5-5 and TRBJ1-5, with D uncertain. Germline V gives CDR1 SGHKS, CDR2 YYEKEE (reference sequence). CDR3 length: 15 amino acids. V was shortened by 0 bases and J by 6 bases, with 13 bases between the two germline ends. This CDR3 reads CASSLGTHRGQPQHF. For the CDR3, the DNA is TGTGCCAGCAGCTTGGGGACGCATCGGGGTCAGCCCCAGCATTTT.

This rearrangement joins TRBV9 to TRBJ2-7; 9 bases line up with TRBD1. CDR1 and CDR2 from the germline V gene are SGDLS and YYNGEE. CDR3 length: 16 residues. Trimming cost V 0 bases and J 2 bases; bases outside gene matches: 6. CDR3 in DNA: TGTGCCAGCAGCGTAGCGCCGACAGGGGGAACCTACGAGCAGTACTTC. It codes for CASSVAPTGGTYEQYF.

This rearrangement joins TRBV6-1 to TRBJ2-1, with TRBD2 matching 8 bases. The V gene's germline CDR1 is MNHNS and CDR2 SASEGT. V lost 4 bases to trimming and J lost 6 bases; unmatched junction nucleotides: 14. The CDR3 extends over 17 amino acids. CDR3 bases: TGTGCCAGCAGTGGGGTTCTTATCACTAGCGGAGGCAATGAGCAGTTCTTC. Translated: CASSGVLITSGGNEQFF.

The V gene is TRBV5-6, the J gene TRBJ2-7; 9 bases line up with TRBD2. This CDR3 is 18 amino acids long. After removal of 0 bases from V and 6 bases from J, the junction contained 16 bases not matched to a gene. Per the germline V gene, CDR1 is SGHDT and CDR2 is YYEEEE. The CDR3 bases are TGTGCCAGCAGCTTGGAACTAGCGGGTACACGGGGCTCCCTCGAGCAGTACTTC. Its protein is CASSLELAGTRGSLEQYF.

The chain couples TRBV5-4 to TRBJ2-3; 7 positions agree with TRBD1. V shed 5 bases and J 2 bases; nucleotides not matched to a gene: 5. The CDR3 covers 14 residues. From germline, CDR1 is SGHNT and CDR2 YYREEE (reference sequence). The CDR3 here is CASSRQGYTDTQYF. The CDR3 DNA follows: TGTGCCAGCAGTCGACAGGGCTACACAGATACGCAGTATTTT.

The chain recombines TRBV9 with TRBJ2-7; no reliable D call. The length of the CDR3 is 15 residues. Trimming took off 0 bases at V and 7 bases at J, with 17 bases between the two ends. Germline-derived CDR1 and CDR2 are SGDLS and YYNGEE. The CDR3 loop reads CASSVGIDWMREQYF. Written as DNA, the CDR3 is TGTGCCAGCAGCGTAGGGATCGACTGGATGAGGGAGCAGTACTTC.

The chain couples TRBV4-1 to TRBJ2-5; the D gene is possibly TRBD2 (5 bases). The DNA matches TRBJ2-7 better at its end, which makes the J call doubtful. The CDR3 loop spans 16 amino acids. In germline, CDR1 is MGHRA, CDR2 YSYEKL. Written as DNA, the CDR3 is TGCGCCAGCAGCTCCCGAGATGGACGGAGGTTCTACGAGCAGTACTTC. Translation gives CASSSRDGRRFYEQYF.

The rearrangement uses TRBV9 and TRBJ2-3, with 12 nucleotides matching TRBD2. The CDR3 consists of 16 residues. Trimming took 4 bases from V and 5 from J; bases not matched to a gene: 8. Germline CDR1 is SGDLS and CDR2 is YYNGEE. CDR3 nucleotide sequence: TGTGCCAGCAGCCTTCTAGCGGGAGGGCCGGGAGATACGCAGTATTTT. Protein sequence: CASSLLAGGPGDTQYF.

The chain has TRBV5-6 and TRBJ2-7; 7 bases are shared with TRBD1. Germline assignment: CDR1 SGHDT and CDR2 YYEEEE. The CDR3 runs 14 residues. V lost 4 bases to trimming and J lost 0 bases; unmatched junction nucleotides: 4. The CDR3 reads CASSLQGYSYEQYF. CDR3 DNA sequence: TGTGCCAGCAGCCTACAGGGGTACTCCTACGAGCAGTACTTC.

V and J are TRBV18 and TRBJ1-1; D possibly corresponds to TRBD1 (5 bases). Germline-derived CDR1 and CDR2 are KGHSH and LQKENI. V was shortened by 5 bases and J by 3 bases, with 25 bases between the two germline ends. The CDR3 length is 18 residues. CDR3 sequence: CASSGAARTLKRDTEAFF. CDR3 coding DNA: TGTGCCAGCTCAGGGGCAGCCAGAACACTGAAGCGGGACACTGAAGCTTTCTTT.

V is TRBV7-6 and J is TRBJ2-1; 12 bases match TRBD2. Trimming cost V 5 bases and J 2 bases; bases outside gene matches: 4. Germline CDR1 is SGHVS and CDR2 is FNYEAQ. The CDR3 runs 16 residues. As DNA, the CDR3 is TGTGCCAGCAGCAGACGGACTAGCGGGACCTACAATGAGCAGTTCTTC. It is translated as CASSRRTSGTYNEQFF.

This sequence joins TRBV30 and TRBJ2-1; 9 bases agree with TRBD2. CDR1 GTSNPN and CDR2 SVGIG come from the germline V gene (reference sequence). The CDR3 has 16 residues. Losses at the gene ends were 0 bases for V and 7 bases for J; bases not matched to a gene: 10. CDR3 bases: TGTGCCTGGAGTGTATTTCGAGCGGGAGGCATAAATGAGCAGTTCTTC. This sequence encodes CAWSVFRAGGINEQFF. The variable domain in full, completed from reference TRBV30 and TRBJ2-1, reads SQTIHQWPATLVQPVGSPLSLECTVEGTSNPNLYWYRQAAGRGLQLLFYSVGIGQISSEVPQNLSASRPQDRQFILSSKKLLLSDSGFYLCAWSVFRAGGINEQFFGPGTRLTVL.

The rearrangement uses TRBV15 and TRBJ1-1, with a possible D match to TRBD1 (5 bases). V shed 0 bases and J shed 5 bases, with 28 bases lying between them. The CDR3 runs to 20 residues. The germline V gene has CDR1 LNHNV and CDR2 YYDKDF (reference sequence). CDR3 sequence: CATSRDRGGQGNIWQTEAFF. The CDR3 coding sequence is TGTGCCACCAGCAGAGATAGGGGTGGGCAGGGTAATATTTGGCAGACTGAAGCTTTCTTT.

In nucleotides, the CDR3 is TGTGCCAGCAGCCACGGTGTATATGAGCAGTTCTTC. Protein sequence: CASSHGVYEQFF. The chain couples TRBV6-6 to TRBJ2-1; D gene unclear. This CDR3 has 12 residues. V was cut by 6 bases and J by 8 bases, with 11 bases left in between. Germline V lookup: CDR1 MNHNY, CDR2 SVGAGI (reference sequence).

The chain uses TRBV7-2 and TRBJ2-5; D unresolved. Germline-derived CDR1 and CDR2 are SGHTA and FQGNSA. This CDR3 has 11 amino acids. V was shortened by 7 bases and J by 5 bases, with 8 bases between the two germline ends. The CDR3 loop reads CASNSEETQYF. The CDR3 region has the DNA TGTGCCAGCAACTCCGAGGAGACCCAGTACTTC.

V is TRBV6-5 and J is TRBJ1-1; a weak D match, TRBD1 (5 bases). This CDR3 region has 15 residues. The V and J ends lost 5 bases and 1 base respectively, with 14 bases between them. In germline, CDR1 is MNHEY, CDR2 SVGAGI. The chain's CDR3 is CASSPGHLPNTEAFF. CDR3 DNA: TGTGCCAGCAGTCCCGGACACTTGCCGAACACTGAAGCTTTCTTT.

This chain uses TRBV6-5 with TRBJ1-2; D not resolved. This CDR3 region has 15 residues. CDR1 and CDR2 (germline): MNHEY, SVGAGI. Deletions cut 2 bases from V and 2 bases from J, with 12 bases between. DNA of the CDR3: TGTGCCAGCAGTTACGGCGGGCCGGCAAACTATGGCTACACCTTC. It is translated as CASSYGGPANYGYTF.

The CDR3 reads CASNTGTSSYGNEKLFF. CDR3 DNA sequence: TGTGCCAGCAATACAGGGACATCGTCCTACGGGAATGAAAAACTGTTTTTT. The chain uses TRBV2 and TRBJ1-4, with D perhaps TRBD1 (6 bases). The CDR3 sequence is 17 residues long. Germline CDR1 SNHLY, CDR2 FYNNEI. Trimming stripped 7 bases from V and 5 bases from J, with 23 bases between.

The J gene is TRBJ1-5, the V gene TRBV5-8; 8 nucleotides agree with TRBD1. The CDR3 has 17 residues. Trimming removed 4 bases from V and 0 bases from J; junction bases left unmatched: 9. Per germline, CDR1 SGHTS and CDR2 YDEGEE. This chain's CDR3 is CASSPGQGAGSNQPQHF. The CDR3 bases are TGTGCCAGCAGCCCCGGGCAGGGGGCAGGTAGCAATCAGCCCCAGCATTTT. The entire variable domain, with the rest obtained from reference TRBV5-8 and TRBJ1-5, is as follows: EAGVTQSPTHLIKTRGQQATLRCSPISGHTSVYWYQQALGLGLQFLLWYDEGEERNRGNFPPRFSGRQFPNYSSELNVNALELEDSALYLCASSPGQGAGSNQPQHFGDGTRLSIL.

This chain uses TRBV2 with TRBJ2-6; the match to TRBD1 covers 7 bases. The junction had 4 bases not matched to a gene; V was cut back by 2 bases and J by 0 bases. The CDR3 covers 17 residues. Germline V lookup: CDR1 SNHLY, CDR2 FYNNEI. The CDR3 loop reads CASSERTGASGANVLTF. CDR3 nucleotide sequence: TGTGCCAGCAGTGAAAGGACAGGCGCCTCTGGGGCCAACGTCCTGACTTTC.

V gene TRBV9 combines with J gene TRBJ2-7; 9 bases match TRBD1. J lost 5 bases, V lost 3 bases, and 6 bases had no gene match. From germline, CDR1 is SGDLS and CDR2 YYNGEE. The CDR3 is 14 amino acids. The CDR3 protein is CASSAGQGFHEQYF. The CDR3 coding sequence is TGTGCCAGCAGCGCCGGACAGGGGTTTCACGAGCAGTACTTC.

The rearrangement links TRBV27 to TRBJ1-2; D uncertain. Germline values: CDR1 MNHEY, CDR2 SMNVEV (reference sequence). V gave up 2 bases and J gave up 4 bases, with 8 bases separating them. The CDR3 has 13 residues. The CDR3, as DNA: TGTGCCAGCAGTTTAACCGGGAGCTATGGCTACACCTTC. It specifies CASSLTGSYGYTF.

This chain joins TRBV28 and TRBJ2-7; 8 bases line up with TRBD1. V trimming: 8 bases; J trimming: 3 bases; junction bases outside the gene matches: 15. The CDR3 is 16 residues long. The germline gives CDR1 MDHEN, CDR2 SYDVKM. The CDR3 region has the DNA TGTGCCAGCCCCCCAAGCCGGACAGGGAAAAACTACGAGCAGTACTTC. Protein: CASPPSRTGKNYEQYF.

This chain uses TRBV29-1 with TRBJ2-7; 10 bases align to TRBD1. The J segment lost 3 bases and the V segment lost 8 bases, leaving 7 bases of the junction unmatched. Per germline, CDR1 SQVTM and CDR2 ANQGSEA. The CDR3 covers 13 residues. The DNA for the CDR3 is TGCAGCTGTGGCGGACAGGGGGTCTACGAGCAGTACTTC. Translation gives CSCGGQGVYEQYF.

V and J are TRBV19 and TRBJ1-2; D might be TRBD1 (5 bases). Trimming removed 3 bases from V and 8 bases from J, with 13 bases in between. This CDR3 has 13 residues. Germline CDR1 LNHDA, CDR2 SQIVND (reference sequence). The CDR3 bases are TGTGCCAGTAGTATCGGGACGGAGGGGGGCTACACCTTC. As protein: CASSIGTEGGYTF.

As for this clone: The sample has other DNA sequences that encode this CDR3 too. The chain joins TRBV9 to TRBJ1-4; 11 bases align to TRBD1. CDR3 length: 17 residues. J gave up 1 base and V 3 bases, and 5 bases lay outside the gene matches. CDR1 SGDLS and CDR2 YYNGEE come from the germline V gene. CDR3 region: CASSAGTGGGTNEKLFF. The CDR3 DNA is TGTGCCAGCAGCGCTGGGACAGGGGGGGGAACTAATGAAAAACTGTTTTTT.